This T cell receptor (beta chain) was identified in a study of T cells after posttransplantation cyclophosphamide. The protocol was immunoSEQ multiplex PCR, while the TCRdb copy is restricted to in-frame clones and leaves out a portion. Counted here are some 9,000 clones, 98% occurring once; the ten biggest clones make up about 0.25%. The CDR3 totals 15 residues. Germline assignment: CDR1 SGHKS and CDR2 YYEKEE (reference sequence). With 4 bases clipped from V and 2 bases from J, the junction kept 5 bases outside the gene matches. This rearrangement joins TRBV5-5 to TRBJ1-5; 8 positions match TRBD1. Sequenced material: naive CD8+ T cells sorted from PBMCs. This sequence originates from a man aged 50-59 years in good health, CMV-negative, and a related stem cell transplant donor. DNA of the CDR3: TGTGCCAGCAGCACCACAGGGGGAGGCAATCAGCCCCAGCATTTT. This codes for CASSTTGGGNQPQHF.